This TCR beta chain was retrieved from a study of cytomegalovirus exposure and HLA in healthy donors. The overall study: Early on, a data release was issued that held about 85 million unique TCRs from HLA-typed donors.

PCR involved 60 Vbeta and 13 Jbeta primers. TCRdb keeps only in-frame clones here, not all; method: immunoSEQ multiplex PCR. The table shows about 76,000 clones, with around 70% occurring only once. The CDR3 is made up of 13 amino acids. J gave up 5 bases and V 5 bases, and 4 bases lay outside the gene matches. CDR1 is MGHDK, CDR2 SYGVNS, per germline. Turning to this clone: Its cognate antigen is unknown.

Study-level findings and limits: Sequencing had likely introduced a cluster of highly shared sequence variants as an artifact. Later analysis placed DRB1 highest and HLA-C lowest in TCR association rates, which differed by HLA locus. Cytomegalovirus-associated status was assigned to 150 or so TCR beta chains.

The receptor comes from a woman in her thirties or forties in good health and CMV-seropositive. The chain combines TRBV25-1 with TRBJ1-2; 8 bases line up with TRBD1. The sample was PBMCs. The CDR3 DNA reads TGTGCCAGCAGTTACGGACAGGGTTATGGCTACACCTTC. This gives the protein CASSYGQGYGYTF.